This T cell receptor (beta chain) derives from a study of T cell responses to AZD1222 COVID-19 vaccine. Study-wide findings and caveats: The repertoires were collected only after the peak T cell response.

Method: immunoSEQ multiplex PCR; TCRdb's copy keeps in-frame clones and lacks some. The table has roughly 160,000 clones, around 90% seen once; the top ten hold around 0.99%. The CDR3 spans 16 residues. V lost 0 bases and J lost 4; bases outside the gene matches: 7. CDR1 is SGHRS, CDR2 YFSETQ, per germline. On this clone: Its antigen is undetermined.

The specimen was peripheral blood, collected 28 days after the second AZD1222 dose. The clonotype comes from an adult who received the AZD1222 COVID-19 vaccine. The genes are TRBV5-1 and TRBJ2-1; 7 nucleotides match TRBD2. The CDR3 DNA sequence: TGCGCCAGCAGCTTGGTAGGTAGCGGGCAGTACAATGAGCAGTTCTTC. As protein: CASSLVGSGQYNEQFF.